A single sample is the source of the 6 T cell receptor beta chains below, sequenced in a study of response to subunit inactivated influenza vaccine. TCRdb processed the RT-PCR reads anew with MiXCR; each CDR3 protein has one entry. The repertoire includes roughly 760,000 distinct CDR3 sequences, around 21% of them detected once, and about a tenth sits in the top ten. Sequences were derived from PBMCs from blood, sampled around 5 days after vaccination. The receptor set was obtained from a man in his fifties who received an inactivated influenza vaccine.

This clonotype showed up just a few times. CDR3 residues: CSARPGQGAGELFF. The CDR3, as DNA: TGCAGTGCTAGACCGGGACAGGGGGCCGGGGAGCTGTTTTTT. This chain links TRBV20-1 with TRBJ2-2; TRBD1 matches 11 bases. Germline values: CDR1 DFQATT, CDR2 SNEGSKA (reference sequence). The CDR3 is 14 residues long. J lost 6 bases, V lost 2 bases, and 2 bases had no gene match.

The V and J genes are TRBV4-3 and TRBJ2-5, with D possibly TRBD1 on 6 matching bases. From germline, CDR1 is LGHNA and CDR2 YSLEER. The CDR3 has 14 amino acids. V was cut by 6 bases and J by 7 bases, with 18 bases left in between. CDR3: CASSVSTGTGTQYF. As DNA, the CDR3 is TGCGCCAGCAGTGTCTCAACAGGGACGGGGACCCAGTACTTC.

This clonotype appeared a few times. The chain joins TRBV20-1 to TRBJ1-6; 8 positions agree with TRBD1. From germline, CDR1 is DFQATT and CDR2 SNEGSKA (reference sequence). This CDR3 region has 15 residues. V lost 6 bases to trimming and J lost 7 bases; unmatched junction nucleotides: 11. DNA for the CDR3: TGCAGTGCCCTCAAGACAGGGGCTGAGAATTCACCCCTCCACTTT. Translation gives CSALKTGAENSPLHF.

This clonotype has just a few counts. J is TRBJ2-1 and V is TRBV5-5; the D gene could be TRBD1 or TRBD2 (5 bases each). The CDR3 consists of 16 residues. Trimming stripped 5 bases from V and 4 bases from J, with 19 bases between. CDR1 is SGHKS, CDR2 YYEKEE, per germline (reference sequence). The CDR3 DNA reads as TGTGCCAGCAGGCCGGAGCTGGGGACGGATTACAATGAGCAGTTCTTC. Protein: CASRPELGTDYNEQFF.

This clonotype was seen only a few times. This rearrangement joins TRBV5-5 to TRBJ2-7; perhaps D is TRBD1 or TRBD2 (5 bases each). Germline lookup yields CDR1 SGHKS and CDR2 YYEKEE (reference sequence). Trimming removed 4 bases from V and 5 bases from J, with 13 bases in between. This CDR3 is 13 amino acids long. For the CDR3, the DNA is TGTGCCAGCAGCCCGCCCGGGACGGACGAGCAGTACTTC. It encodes CASSPPGTDEQYF.

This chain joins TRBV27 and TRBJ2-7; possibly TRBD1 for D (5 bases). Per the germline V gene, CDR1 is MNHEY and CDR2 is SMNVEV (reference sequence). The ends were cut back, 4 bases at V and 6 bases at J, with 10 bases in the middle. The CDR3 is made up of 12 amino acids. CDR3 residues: CASSSTGREQYF. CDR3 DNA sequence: TGTGCCAGCAGTTCTACAGGCCGCGAGCAGTACTTC.